Following are 4 T cell receptor beta chains from one sample sequenced in a study of early T cells in non-severe SARS-CoV-2 infection. From the 5' RACE reads, TCRdb called clonotypes with MiXCR, one entry per CDR3 protein. The data show 95,000 to 120,000 distinct CDR3 sequences, 9.5% to 13% seen once. The sequenced material came from whole blood. The receptors originated from an adult who was a healthcare worker with PCR-confirmed SARS-CoV-2 infection or an uninfected control (not recorded which).

V usage is TRBV10-3 and J usage is TRBJ1-1; tentative D call: TRBD1 (6 bases). Germline V CDR1 and CDR2: ENHRY, SYGVKD. Trimming removed 6 bases at V and 2 bases at J, with 16 bases between. The CDR3 totals 15 residues. CDR3 in amino acids: CAIRPGQARNTEAFF. Here the CDR3 DNA reads TGTGCCATCAGGCCGGGACAAGCGAGAAACACTGAAGCTTTCTTT.

This clonotype occurred a few times. The V gene is TRBV6-1, the J gene TRBJ2-7; 8 nucleotides agree with TRBD2. The CDR3 runs 12 residues. With 2 bases clipped from V and 12 bases from J, the junction kept 6 bases outside the gene matches. Per the germline V gene, CDR1 is MNHNS and CDR2 is SASEGT. The CDR3 sequence is CASSEYQRESYF. In nucleotides, the CDR3 is TGTGCCAGCAGTGAATATCAGCGGGAGTCGTACTTC.

This clonotype was seen more than once but under ten times. The chain combines TRBV2 with TRBJ2-1; 11 nucleotides align to TRBD2. Germline V gene sequence: CDR1 SNHLY, CDR2 FYNNEI. The CDR3 is 15 residues long. Unmatched junction bases numbered 11, after V lost 7 bases and J lost 9 bases. The CDR3 loop is CASTILAGVIGEQFF. CDR3 bases: TGTGCCAGCACCATACTAGCGGGGGTAATCGGTGAGCAGTTCTTC.

As for this clonotype: With a much larger clone just one base away, this may be a read error. The chain recombines TRBV3-1 with TRBJ2-2, with D unclear. This CDR3 has 12 residues. The V gene lost 0 bases and the J gene lost 5 bases, with 1 base spanning the gap. Germline V gene sequence: CDR1 LGHDT, CDR2 YNNKEL (reference sequence). CDR3 loop: CASSQETGELFF. The CDR3 DNA sequence: TGTGCCAGCAGCCAAGAGACCGGGGAGCTGTTTTTT.